The rows below give T cell receptor beta chains drawn from one sample of a study of blood T cell repertoires in COVID-19. Libraries were prepared by immunoSEQ multiplex PCR; TCRdb keeps only in-frame clonotypes and omits some of them. The top ten clones hold about 2.7% of a sample with about 170,000 clones, roughly 84% of them seen once. The sequenced sample consisted of peripheral blood. The receptors shown here come from a human donor with acute or convalescent COVID-19. The donor label of this sample is uncertain. CDR3s include the opening cysteine and the closing phenylalanine or tryptophan. The D gene is left open where the match is weak. The listing skips clone size in some rows; elsewhere it reads once, few, many or a size class.

d_call	j_call	clone_size	v_call	cdr3_aa	cdr3_nt
NA	TRBJ2-6	NA	TRBV28	CASIPHTGSAGANVLTF	TGTGCCAGCATTCCCCATACAGGATCGGCTGGGGCCAACGTCCTGACTTTC
TRBD1	TRBJ2-1	NA	TRBV5-1	CASSLPDRVGNEQFF	TGCGCCAGCAGCTTGCCGGACAGGGTAGGCAATGAGCAGTTCTTC
TRBD2	TRBJ2-2	NA	TRBV19	CASSIPRLAGGRTGELFF	TGTGCCAGTAGTATCCCCCGACTAGCGGGGGGGCGCACCGGGGAGCTGTTTTTT
NA	TRBJ1-5	few	TRBV7-2	CASSQQPNQPQHF	TGTGCCAGCAGCCAACAACCTAATCAGCCCCAGCATTTT
TRBD1	TRBJ2-7	NA	TRBV7-7	CASSLGGQSYEQYF	TGTGCTAGCAGCTTAGGGGGACAGTCCTACGAGCAGTACTTC
NA	TRBJ2-1	NA	TRBV10-3	CAISEGGGTYNEQFF	TGTGCCATCAGTGAGGGTGGCGGGACTTACAATGAGCAGTTCTTC
TRBD1	TRBJ2-7	NA	TRBV7-3	CASSLTGQGAGEQYF	TGTGCCAGCAGCTTAACGGGACAGGGGGCGGGCGAGCAGTACTTC
NA	TRBJ2-7	NA	TRBV28	CASGSRLEQYF	TGTGCCAGCGGTTCACGGTTGGAGCAGTACTTC
TRBD2	TRBJ2-2	NA	TRBV7-8	CASSRKLAGGSGNTGELFF	TGTGCCAGCAGCCGCAAGCTAGCGGGAGGCTCGGGGAACACCGGGGAGCTGTTTTTT
TRBD1	TRBJ1-2	NA	TRBV15	CATSYVDRAYGYTF	TGTGCCACCAGCTACGTTGACAGGGCCTATGGCTACACCTTC
NA	TRBJ1-1	NA	TRBV11-2	CASSFGLSRRMNTEAFF	TGTGCCAGCAGCTTTGGACTTTCGCGACGGATGAACACTGAAGCTTTCTTT
NA	TRBJ1-6	NA	TRBV19	CASGREVNHSPLHF	TGTGCCAGTGGCCGTGAGGTTAATCATTCACCCCTCCACTTT
TRBD1	TRBJ1-2	once	TRBV7-2	CASSQGQGNYGYTF	TGTGCCAGCAGCCAGGGACAGGGGAACTATGGCTACACCTTC
TRBD2	TRBJ2-3	NA	TRBV5-4	CASSRTSGGTTDTQYF	TGTGCCAGCAGCCGGACTAGCGGGGGGACCACAGATACGCAGTATTTT
NA	TRBJ2-5	NA	TRBV9	CASSVAGMETQYF	TGTGCCAGCAGCGTAGCAGGGATGGAGACCCAGTACTTC
TRBD2	TRBJ2-1	NA	TRBV28	CASSSTSGRASEGEQFF	TGTGCCAGCAGTTCGACTAGCGGGAGGGCCAGCGAGGGTGAGCAGTTCTTC
NA	TRBJ1-4	NA	TRBV29-1	CSVATGHPRGMNEKLFF	TGCAGCGTGGCCACGGGACACCCACGGGGAATGAATGAAAAACTGTTTTTT
NA	TRBJ2-5	NA	TRBV4-1	CASSRGGRETQYF	TGCGCCAGCAGCCGCGGAGGGCGAGAGACCCAGTACTTC
TRBD2	TRBJ2-3	NA	TRBV2	CASNLLAGADTQYF	TGTGCCAGCAATTTACTAGCGGGAGCAGATACGCAGTATTTT
TRBD1	TRBJ2-7	NA	TRBV27	CASSLGQGAVEQYF	TGTGCCAGCAGTTTGGGGCAGGGGGCTGTCGAGCAGTACTTC
NA	TRBJ1-5	NA	TRBV6-7	CASSSGADSNQPQHF	TGTGCCAGCAGTTCAGGGGCGGATAGCAATCAGCCCCAGCATTTT
NA	TRBJ1-1	NA	TRBV30	CAWSVGGAGTEAFF	TGTGCCTGGAGTGTAGGTGGAGCGGGGACTGAAGCTTTCTTT
NA	TRBJ1-2	few	TRBV4-2	CASSQDGGGRDYGYTF	TGTGCCAGCAGCCAAGATGGCGGGGGACGGGACTATGGCTACACCTTC
TRBD1	TRBJ2-7	NA	TRBV27	CASSWRTGPSYEQYF	TGTGCCAGCAGTTGGCGGACAGGTCCTTCCTACGAGCAGTACTTC
NA	TRBJ1-4	NA	TRBV9	CASTPGIGNGEKLFF	TGTGCCAGCACCCCAGGGATAGGGAACGGCGAAAAACTGTTTTTT
TRBD1	TRBJ1-1	NA	TRBV6-2/TRBV6-3	CASSFLGQGASADTEAFF	TGTGCCAGCAGCTTCCTTGGACAGGGGGCGTCGGCGGACACTGAAGCTTTCTTT
NA	TRBJ1-2	NA	TRBV7-2	CASSSRVGYGYTF	TGTGCCAGCAGCTCCAGGGTGGGCTATGGCTACACCTTC
NA	TRBJ2-7	NA	TRBV28	CASSPTGKGSYEQYF	TGTGCCAGCAGTCCAACAGGGAAAGGTTCCTACGAGCAGTACTTC
TRBD2	TRBJ2-5	NA	TRBV5-1	CASRPFSGRASETQYF	TGCGCCAGCAGGCCCTTTAGCGGGAGGGCCTCCGAGACCCAGTACTTC
NA	TRBJ1-4	NA	TRBV30	CAWSTGLNEKLFF	TGTGCCTGGAGTACAGGGTTAAATGAAAAACTGTTTTTT
TRBD1	TRBJ2-1	NA	TRBV5-4	CASSSGGPEQFF	TGTGCCAGCAGCTCAGGGGGCCCTGAGCAGTTCTTC
NA	TRBJ1-5	once	TRBV9	CASSATYSNQPQHF	TGTGCCAGCAGCGCGACATATAGCAATCAGCCCCAGCATTTT
TRBD2	TRBJ2-3	NA	TRBV6-1	CASSELVRGVTDTQYF	TGTGCCAGCAGTGAACTAGTACGGGGGGTCACAGATACGCAGTATTTT
NA	TRBJ1-2	NA	TRBV11-2	CASSLEDGLNYGYTF	TGTGCCAGCAGCTTAGAGGACGGACTTAACTATGGCTACACCTTC
NA	TRBJ1-1	NA	TRBV29-1	CSATGGVNTEAFF	TGCAGCGCCACCGGGGGGGTGAACACTGAAGCTTTCTTT
NA	TRBJ1-2	NA	TRBV2	CASRAIQGPYGYTF	TGTGCCAGCAGGGCAATACAGGGACCCTATGGCTACACCTTC
NA	TRBJ2-5	NA	TRBV7-9	CASSGKTGEGHQETQYF	TGTGCCAGCAGCGGAAAGACAGGGGAGGGTCACCAAGAGACCCAGTACTTC
NA	TRBJ1-1	NA	TRBV4-2	CASSPRGGTNTEAFF	TGTGCCAGCAGCCCACGGGGGGGCACGAACACTGAAGCTTTCTTT
TRBD2	TRBJ2-1	few	TRBV7-2	CASSQGGGSSRNEQFF	TGTGCCAGCAGCCAGGGCGGCGGGAGTTCGAGAAATGAGCAGTTCTTC
TRBD1	TRBJ2-2	NA	TRBV11-3	CASRPGQGVGELFF	TGTGCCAGCAGGCCGGGACAGGGAGTCGGGGAGCTGTTTTTT
NA	TRBJ1-2	NA	TRBV5-1	CASSLSPGSYGYTF	TGCGCCAGCAGCTTGTCTCCCGGGTCCTATGGCTACACCTTC
TRBD2	TRBJ2-7	few	TRBV6-6	CATMTVSGSSYEQYF	TGTGCCACCATGACTGTTAGCGGGAGCTCCTACGAGCAGTACTTC
NA	TRBJ1-2	NA	TRBV27	CASSQQVHYGYTF	TGTGCCAGCAGCCAACAGGTTCACTATGGCTACACCTTC
TRBD2	TRBJ2-2	NA	TRBV6-4	CASRATSGATGELFF	TGTGCCAGCAGGGCGACTAGCGGGGCCACCGGGGAGCTGTTTTTT